The present TCR beta chain was sequenced within a study of T-cell memory formation after mild COVID-19. Whole-study context: TCR clusters were mostly donor specific.

Findings and limits, study-wide: The SARS-CoV-2 specificity of second-wave clones reaching peak at day 37 remained unverified.

This clonotype was seen many times. Its antigen remains unknown. Trimming took 5 bases from V and 4 from J; bases not matched to a gene: 4. The CDR3 length is 15 residues. Germline CDR1 and CDR2: LNHNV and YYDKDF (reference sequence). 5'RACE primed at constant segments yielded TCR alpha and TCR beta cDNA libraries bearing sample barcodes and UMIs. TCRdb ran MiXCR on the 5' RACE reads and lists one entry per CDR3 protein. This table holds about 560,000 distinct CDR3 sequences, about a sixth found once. The sequenced sample consisted of PBMCs or a T cell subset sorted from them (not recorded which). This clonotype originated in an adult woman who had mild COVID-19 (a few samples of this study predate the infection). Cell type and time point are not known. The chain recombines TRBV15 with TRBJ2-1; 11 bases line up with TRBD2. CDR3 region: CATSPGLAGYNEQFF. CDR3 bases: TGTGCCACCAGCCCCGGACTAGCGGGTTACAATGAGCAGTTCTTC.